The next 3 T cell receptor beta chains were all read from a single sample in a study of shared clonotypes between healthy human individuals. Using immunoSEQ multiplex PCR, the repertoire was profiled, and TCRdb retains in-frame clones only, with some absent. The sample yields 450,000 to 500,000 clones, around 80% seen once. Sequenced sample: PBMCs. Receptor source: a middle-aged woman in good health. Some clones in this sample may be carry-over from other donors' samples.

V is TRBV5-5 and J is TRBJ1-5; D call uncertain. Germline CDR1 is SGHKS and CDR2 is YYEKEE (reference sequence). The CDR3 consists of 15 residues. Trimming shortened V by 0 bases and J by 4 bases, and 11 bases separated the two germline ends. This CDR3 is CASSLEGLWNQPQHF. In DNA, the CDR3 is TGTGCCAGCAGCTTGGAGGGCCTATGGAATCAGCCCCAGCATTTT. Variable domain in full (rest from reference TRBV5-5 and TRBJ1-5): DAGVTQSPTHLIKTRGQQVTLRCSPISGHKSVSWYQQVLGQGPQFIFQYYEKEERGRGNFPDRFSARQFPNYSSELNVNALLLGDSALYLCASSLEGLWNQPQHFGDGTRLSIL.

In its sample, this clone was seen a few times. The V call is TRBV4-2, the J call TRBJ1-4, with D possibly matching TRBD1 (5 bases). Trimming took off 4 bases at V and 7 bases at J, with 16 bases between the two ends. The CDR3 has 15 residues. Germline CDR1 reads LGHNA; CDR2 reads YNFKEQ. The CDR3 region is CASSPPTEDFEKLFF. CDR3 in DNA: TGTGCCAGCAGCCCGCCGACAGAGGATTTTGAAAAACTGTTTTTT.

This chain joins TRBV9 and TRBJ2-5, with D maybe TRBD1 (6 bases). The ends were cut back, 4 bases at V and 0 bases at J, with 10 bases in the middle. Germline-derived CDR1 and CDR2 are SGDLS and YYNGEE. The CDR3 extends over 14 amino acids. The CDR3 nucleotides are TGTGCCAGCAGCACCGGACAGAACCAAGAGACCCAGTACTTC. This codes for CASSTGQNQETQYF.